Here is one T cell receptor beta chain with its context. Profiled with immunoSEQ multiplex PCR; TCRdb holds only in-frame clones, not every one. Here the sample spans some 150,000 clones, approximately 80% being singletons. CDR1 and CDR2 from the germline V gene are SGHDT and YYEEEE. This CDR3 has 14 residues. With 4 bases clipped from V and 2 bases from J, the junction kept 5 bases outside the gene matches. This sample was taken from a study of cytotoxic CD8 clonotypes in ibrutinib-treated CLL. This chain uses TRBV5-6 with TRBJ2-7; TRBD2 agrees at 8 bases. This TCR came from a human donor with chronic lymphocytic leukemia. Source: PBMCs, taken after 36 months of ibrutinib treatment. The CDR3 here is CASSPPGGAYEQYF. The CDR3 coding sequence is TGTGCCAGCAGCCCCCCGGGGGGGGCCTACGAGCAGTACTTC.